One sample yielded the 14 T cell receptor beta chains listed below, sequenced in a study of shared clonotypes between healthy human individuals. Clones were read by immunoSEQ multiplex PCR, and TCRdb kept only the in-frame ones, dropping some. The profile covers 850,000 to 1,200,000 clones, with approximately 72% appearing a single time and about 1.5% taken by the ten largest. The sequenced sample consisted of memory CD4+ T cells sorted from blood. Subset indicated: CD45RA-negative fraction. The receptors derive from a man between 18 and 29 years old in good health.

This clone was seen more than once but under ten times. The V and J genes are TRBV7-9 and TRBJ1-4; D not certain. V was pared by 5 bases and J by 6 bases, with 10 bases between. In germline, CDR1 is SEHNR, CDR2 FQNEAQ (reference sequence). This CDR3 is 13 amino acids long. This CDR3 is CASSRGSDEKLFF. DNA of the CDR3: TGTGCCAGCAGCCGTGGGTCGGATGAAAAACTGTTTTTT.

The V and J genes are TRBV5-1 and TRBJ2-1; tentatively, D is TRBD2 (5 bases). This CDR3 has 13 residues. CDR1 and CDR2 from the germline V gene are SGHRS and YFSETQ. V was shortened by 9 bases and J by 4 bases, with 14 bases between the two germline ends. The CDR3 protein is CATRGGFYNEQFF. The DNA of the CDR3 is TGCGCCACCCGAGGAGGTTTTTACAATGAGCAGTTCTTC.

The chain uses TRBV7-9 and TRBJ1-5; either TRBD1 or TRBD2 may fit D (5 bases each). The DNA end is a closer match to TRBJ2-3, so the J assignment may be wrong. CDR3 length equals 16 residues. Germline values: CDR1 SEHNR, CDR2 FQNEAQ (reference sequence). CDR3: CASSPGAGTDNQPQYF. The CDR3 coding sequence is TGTGCCAGCAGCCCAGGAGCAGGGACGGACAATCAGCCCCAGTATTTT.

V is TRBV30 and J is TRBJ2-7, with unresolved D. The CDR3 covers 12 residues. Germline lookup yields CDR1 GTSNPN and CDR2 SVGIG (reference sequence). The V end was cut by 3 bases, the J end by 7 bases, with 13 bases between. CDR3 coding DNA: TGTGCCTGGAGCCCCTCATCGGCGGAGCAGTACTTC. This sequence encodes CAWSPSSAEQYF.

V is TRBV30 and J is TRBJ2-2; D is perhaps TRBD2 (6 bases). In germline, CDR1 is GTSNPN, CDR2 SVGIG (reference sequence). V gave up 5 bases and J gave up 1 base, with 14 bases separating them. The length of the CDR3 is 15 residues. CDR3 sequence: CAWSRRGKNTGELFF. In nucleotides, the CDR3 is TGTGCCTGGTCACGGCGGGGAAAGAACACCGGGGAGCTGTTTTTT. The whole variable domain, remainder taken from reference TRBV30 and TRBJ2-2, is SQTIHQWPATLVQPVGSPLSLECTVEGTSNPNLYWYRQAAGRGLQLLFYSVGIGQISSEVPQNLSASRPQDRQFILSSKKLLLSDSGFYLCAWSRRGKNTGELFFGEGSRLTVL.

This chain joins TRBV5-6 and TRBJ1-3; 9 bases line up with TRBD1. The germline gives CDR1 SGHDT, CDR2 YYEEEE. The J segment lost 0 bases and the V segment lost 3 bases, leaving 1 base of the junction unmatched. CDR3 size: 15 residues. The CDR3 loop is CASSSGQGSGNTIYF. Written as DNA, the CDR3 is TGTGCCAGCAGCTCGGGACAGGGCTCTGGAAACACCATATATTTT.

With regard to this clone: Germline is not matched at one junction end, which may reflect a read error. J is TRBJ2-2 and V is TRBV7-7; no clear D gene. Germline CDR1 SSHAT, CDR2 FNYEAQ (reference sequence). The CDR3 totals 14 residues. CDR3 bases: TGTGCTAGCAGCCCCAACCCGGGTCCCGGGGAGCTGTTTTTT. It is translated as CASSPNPGPGELFF. Looking up the rest from reference TRBV7-7 and TRBJ2-2 gives the full variable domain: GAGVSQSPRYKVTKRGQDVTLRCDPISSHATLYWYQQALGQGPEFLTYFNYEAQPDKSGLPSDRFSAERPEGSISTLTIQRTEQRDSAMYRCASSPNPGPGELFFGEGSRLTVL.

V and J are TRBV20-1 and TRBJ1-5; tentatively, D is TRBD1 (5 bases). This CDR3 comprises 11 residues. V dropped 7 bases and J dropped 2 bases, with 6 bases sitting between them. CDR1 DFQATT and CDR2 SNEGSKA come from the germline V gene (reference sequence). In DNA form, the CDR3 reads TGCAGTGTGGGGGGCAATCAGCCCCAGCATTTT. Translating it yields CSVGGNQPQHF.

CDR3 bases: TGCGCCAGCAGCTTAAACAGCCAAAATTCACCCCTCCACTTT. Protein sequence: CASSLNSQNSPLHF. The V gene is TRBV5-1, the J gene TRBJ1-6, with D unresolved. The germline V and J ends were trimmed by 2 bases and 7 bases, with 10 bases remaining between them. Germline lookup yields CDR1 SGHRS and CDR2 YFSETQ. This CDR3 comprises 14 residues. Full variable domain (rest looked up from reference TRBV5-1 and TRBJ1-6): KAGVTQTPRYLIKTRGQQVTLSCSPISGHRSVSWYQQTPGQGLQFLFEYFSETQRNKGNFPGRFSGRQFSNSRSEMNVSTLELGDSALYLCASSLNSQNSPLHFGNGTRLTVT.

The chain has TRBV7-9 and TRBJ1-1, with TRBD1 identical over 11 bases. CDR3 length equals 12 residues. The V gene's germline CDR1 is SEHNR and CDR2 FQNEAQ (reference sequence). The trim removed 7 bases at V and 12 bases at J, leaving 7 bases unmatched. The CDR3 coding sequence is TGTGCCAGCACCTGGACAGGGGGCATAACTTTCTTT. Residues: CASTWTGGITFF.

The CDR3 region is CASSPRTGAGNTIYF. The CDR3 DNA is TGTGCCAGCAGTCCTCGGACAGGGGCTGGAAACACCATATATTTT. V gene TRBV25-1 combines with J gene TRBJ1-3, with 9 bases aligning to TRBD1. Germline loops: CDR1 MGHDK, CDR2 SYGVNS. CDR3 length: 15 amino acids. V was pared by 5 bases and J by 2 bases, with 4 bases of the junction left unmatched.

The rearrangement joins TRBV7-8 to TRBJ1-5; the D is unclear. With 5 bases removed from V and 2 bases from J, the gap between germline ends came to 10 bases. CDR1 is SGHVS, CDR2 FQNEAQ, per germline. The CDR3 extends over 14 amino acids. CDR3 nucleotides: TGTGCCAGCAGCGATAGGGAGGGCAATCAGCCCCAGCATTTT. Its protein product is CASSDREGNQPQHF.

Concerning this clone: Other nucleotide sequences in the sample specify the same CDR3. As DNA, the CDR3 is TGTGCCAGCAGCTTAGGAGGCACTAATGAAAAACTGTTTTTT. Protein: CASSLGGTNEKLFF. The chain links TRBV7-2 to TRBJ1-4; D gene unclear. V was cut by 1 base and J by 2 bases, with 5 bases left in between. The V gene's germline CDR1 is SGHTA and CDR2 FQGNSA. The CDR3 runs to 14 residues.

The chain couples TRBV27 to TRBJ2-2; D unclear. Germline V gives CDR1 MNHEY, CDR2 SMNVEV (reference sequence). V was shortened by 2 bases and J by 4 bases, with 8 bases between the two germline ends. This CDR3 contains 14 residues. The CDR3 DNA reads as TGTGCCAGCAGTTTAGGGCAGGTCACCGGGGAGCTGTTTTTT. Protein product: CASSLGQVTGELFF.